This passage covers 5 T cell receptor beta chains from one sample sequenced in a study of tumor-infiltrating lymphocytes in primary liver carcinoma (TCRdb year 2017). Total RNA and DNA were co-extracted from around 18-30 mg of bulk tissue with the AllPrep DNA/RNA mini kit, without cell sorting. The reads were generated on an Illumina HiSeq 2500. Starting from around 520 ng total RNA, TCRbeta-specific cDNA was produced by reverse transcription with a constant-region primer and ProtoScript II reverse transcriptase. The TCRbeta libraries were prepared through three rounds of nested multiplex PCR following a slightly modified ARM-PCR procedure. Multiplex TRBV1-TRBV30 forward primers and a Cbeta reverse primer were used in the first two PCR rounds, each of which was run for approximately 11 cycles. TCRdb handled the public reads itself, with Q25 trimming in fastp and clone calling in MiXCR, and kept productive beta chains. A single entry per CDR3 protein holds the most common genes and DNA from its merged rows. This sample is represented by under 150,000 distinct CDR3 sequences; approximately 68% of them were singletons. Together, the top ten hold roughly 8.1% of the sample.

The sequencing input was tumor-adjacent normal liver tissue. The receptors originated from a woman in her fifties or sixties with primary liver carcinoma and hepatitis B virus infection.

About this clonotype itself: A much bigger clone sits one base away, suggesting this may be a read error. The CDR3, as DNA: TGTGCCAGCAGCCCGGACGGGGTCACTGAAGCTTTCTTT. It is translated as CASSPDGVTEAFF. V usage is TRBV7-9 and J usage is TRBJ1-1; D call uncertain. The CDR3 length is 13 residues. The germline V gene has CDR1 SEHNR and CDR2 FQNEAQ (reference sequence). The V and J ends lost 5 bases and 4 bases respectively, with 11 bases between them.

In regard to this clonotype: Here the CDR3 omits its conserved ending phenylalanine or tryptophan, so a read error is the likely source. V and J are TRBV29-1 and TRBJ2-1; 7 bases are shared with TRBD2. Per the germline V gene, CDR1 is SQVTM and CDR2 is ANQGSEA. V was pared by 1 base and J by 6 bases, with 6 bases of the junction left unmatched. CDR3 length: 14 amino acids. CDR3: CSVEVSSGFNEQFV. As DNA, the CDR3 is TGCAGCGTTGAAGTATCTAGCGGTTTCAATGAGCAGTTCGTC.

Worth noting for this clonotype: Given a much more abundant clone one base away, this may be a read error. The J gene is TRBJ2-3, the V gene TRBV5-5; D is possibly TRBD2 (6 bases). This CDR3 region has 15 residues. CDR1 and CDR2 (germline): SGHKS, YYEKEE (reference sequence). The ends were cut back, 0 bases at V and 2 bases at J, with 10 bases in the middle. Here the CDR3 reads CASSLAGGDTDTQYF. CDR3 bases: TGTGCCAGCAGCTTGGCCGGCGGGGACACAGATACGCAGTATTTT.

On this clonotype: Because it lacks the conserved phenylalanine or tryptophan at the end, this CDR3 is likely a read error. V is TRBV5-1 and J is TRBJ2-7, with 8 bases matching TRBD1. V trimming: 4 bases; J trimming: 5 bases; junction bases outside the gene matches: 8. The CDR3 runs to 14 residues. Per the germline V gene, CDR1 is SGHRS and CDR2 is YFSETQ. The CDR3 here is CASSTGQGSDEQYI. The CDR3, as DNA: TGCGCCAGCAGCACCGGACAGGGCTCGGACGAGCAGTACATT.

In its sample, this clonotype was seen a few times. This chain uses TRBV12-3 or TRBV12-4 with TRBJ2-3, with D perhaps assigned TRBD1 or TRBD2 (5 bases each). The CDR3 has 13 residues. The V and J ends lost 3 bases and 4 bases respectively, with 8 bases between them. The CDR3 DNA is TGTGCCAGCAGTTTCGGGGACGCAGATACGCAGTATTTT. It codes for CASSFGDADTQYF.